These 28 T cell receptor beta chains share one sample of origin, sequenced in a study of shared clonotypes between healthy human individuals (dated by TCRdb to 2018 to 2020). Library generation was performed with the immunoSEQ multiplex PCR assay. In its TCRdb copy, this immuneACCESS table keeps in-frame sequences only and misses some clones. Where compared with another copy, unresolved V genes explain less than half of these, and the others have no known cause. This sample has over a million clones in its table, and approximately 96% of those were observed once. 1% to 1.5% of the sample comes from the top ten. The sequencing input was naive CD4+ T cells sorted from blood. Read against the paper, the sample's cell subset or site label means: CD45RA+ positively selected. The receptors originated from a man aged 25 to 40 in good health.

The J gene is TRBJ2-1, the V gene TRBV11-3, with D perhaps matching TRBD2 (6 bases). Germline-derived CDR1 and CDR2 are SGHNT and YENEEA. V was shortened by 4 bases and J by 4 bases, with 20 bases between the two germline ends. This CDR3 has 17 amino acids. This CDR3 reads CASSSLGSASDYNEQFF. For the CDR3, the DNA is TGTGCCAGCAGCTCTTTAGGGTCGGCTAGCGATTACAATGAGCAGTTCTTC.

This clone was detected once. CDR3 loop: CASSPGTGVGDYGYTF. DNA of the CDR3: TGTGCCAGCTCACCAGGGACAGGAGTTGGAGACTATGGCTACACCTTC. The rearrangement links TRBV18 to TRBJ1-2; 8 bases are a match to TRBD1. J was trimmed by 3 bases and V by 2 bases; bases with no gene match: 8. The CDR3 covers 16 residues. Germline lookup yields CDR1 KGHSH and CDR2 LQKENI.

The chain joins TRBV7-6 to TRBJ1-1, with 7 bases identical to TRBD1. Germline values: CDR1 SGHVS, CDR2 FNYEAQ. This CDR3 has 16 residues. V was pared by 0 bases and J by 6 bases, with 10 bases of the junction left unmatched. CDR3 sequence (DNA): TGTGCCAGCAGCTTAGCTTCCGGGACAGTTCTTTCTGAAGCTTTCTTT. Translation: CASSLASGTVLSEAFF.

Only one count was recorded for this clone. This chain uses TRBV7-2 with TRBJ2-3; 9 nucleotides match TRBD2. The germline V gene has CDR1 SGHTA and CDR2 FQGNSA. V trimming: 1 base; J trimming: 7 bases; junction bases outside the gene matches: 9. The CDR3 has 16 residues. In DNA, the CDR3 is TGTGCCAGCAGCTTAGAGCTAGCGGGAAGTTCTAATACGCAGTATTTT. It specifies CASSLELAGSSNTQYF.

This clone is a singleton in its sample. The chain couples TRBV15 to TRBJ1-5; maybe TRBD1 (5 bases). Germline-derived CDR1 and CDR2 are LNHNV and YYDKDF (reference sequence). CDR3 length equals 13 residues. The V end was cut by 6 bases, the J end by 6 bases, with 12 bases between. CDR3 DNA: TGTGCCACCAGGGACGGGGGAGTTCAGCCCCAGCATTTT. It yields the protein CATRDGGVQPQHF.

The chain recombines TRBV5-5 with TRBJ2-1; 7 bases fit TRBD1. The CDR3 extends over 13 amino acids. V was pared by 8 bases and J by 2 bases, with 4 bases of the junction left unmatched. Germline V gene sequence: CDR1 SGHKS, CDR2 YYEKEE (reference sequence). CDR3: CASTTGPYNEQFF. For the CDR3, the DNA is TGTGCCAGTACGACAGGGCCCTACAATGAGCAGTTCTTC.

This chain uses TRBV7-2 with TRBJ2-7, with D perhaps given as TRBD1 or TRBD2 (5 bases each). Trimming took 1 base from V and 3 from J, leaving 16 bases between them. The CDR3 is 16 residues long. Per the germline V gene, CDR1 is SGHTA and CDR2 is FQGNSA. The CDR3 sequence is CASSLVLAGGRYEQYF. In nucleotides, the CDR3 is TGTGCCAGCAGCTTAGTCCTAGCTGGGGGACGCTACGAGCAGTACTTC.

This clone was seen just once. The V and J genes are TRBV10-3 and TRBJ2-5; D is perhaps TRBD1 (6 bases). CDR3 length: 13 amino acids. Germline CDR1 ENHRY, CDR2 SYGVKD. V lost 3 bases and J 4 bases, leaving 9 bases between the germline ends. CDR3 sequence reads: CAISDQGRETQYF. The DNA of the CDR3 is TGTGCCATCAGTGACCAGGGGAGAGAGACCCAGTACTTC.

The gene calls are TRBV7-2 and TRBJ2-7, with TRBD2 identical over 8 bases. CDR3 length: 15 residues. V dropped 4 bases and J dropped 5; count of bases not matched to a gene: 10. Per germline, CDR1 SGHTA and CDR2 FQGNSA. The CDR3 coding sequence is TGTGCCAGCAGCTCTTCAGCGGGAGTTTTCCACGAGCAGTACTTC. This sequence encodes CASSSSAGVFHEQYF.

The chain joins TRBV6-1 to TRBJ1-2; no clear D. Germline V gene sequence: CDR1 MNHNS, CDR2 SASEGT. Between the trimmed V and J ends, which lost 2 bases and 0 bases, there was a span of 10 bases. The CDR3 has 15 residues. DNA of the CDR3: TGTGCCAGCAGTGAAATTAAGAGAGCTAACTATGGCTACACCTTC. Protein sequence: CASSEIKRANYGYTF.

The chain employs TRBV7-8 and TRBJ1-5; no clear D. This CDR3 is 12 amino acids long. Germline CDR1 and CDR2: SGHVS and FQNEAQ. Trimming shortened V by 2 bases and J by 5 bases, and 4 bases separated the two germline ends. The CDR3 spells CASSLFDQPQHF. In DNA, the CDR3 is TGTGCCAGCAGCTTATTTGATCAGCCCCAGCATTTT.

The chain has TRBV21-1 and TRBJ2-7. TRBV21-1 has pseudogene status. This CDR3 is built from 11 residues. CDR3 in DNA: TGTGCCAGCAGCCCGAGACACGAGCAGTACTTC. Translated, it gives CASSPRHEQYF.

CDR3 sequence (DNA): TGTGCCAGCAGGTACCGGGACACCTTCTACGAGCAGTACTTC. Encoded protein: CASRYRDTFYEQYF. The chain joins TRBV28 to TRBJ2-7; weak D call: TRBD1 (6 bases). Between the trimmed V and J ends, which lost 6 bases and 3 bases, there was a span of 15 bases. In germline, CDR1 is MDHEN, CDR2 SYDVKM. This CDR3 is 14 amino acids long.

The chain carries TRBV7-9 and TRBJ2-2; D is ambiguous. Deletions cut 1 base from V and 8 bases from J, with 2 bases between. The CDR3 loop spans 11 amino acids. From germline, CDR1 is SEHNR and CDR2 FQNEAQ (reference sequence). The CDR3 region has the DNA TGTGCCAGCAGCTTAGAAGGGGAGCTGTTTTTT. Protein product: CASSLEGELFF.

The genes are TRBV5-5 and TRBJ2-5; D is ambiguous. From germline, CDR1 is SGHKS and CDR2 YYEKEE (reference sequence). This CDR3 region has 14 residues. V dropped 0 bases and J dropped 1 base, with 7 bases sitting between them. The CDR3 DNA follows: TGTGCCAGCAGCTTGGTGCCAGGCCAAGAGACCCAGTACTTC. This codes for CASSLVPGQETQYF. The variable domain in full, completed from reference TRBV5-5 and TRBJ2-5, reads DAGVTQSPTHLIKTRGQQVTLRCSPISGHKSVSWYQQVLGQGPQFIFQYYEKEERGRGNFPDRFSARQFPNYSSELNVNALLLGDSALYLCASSLVPGQETQYFGPGTRLLVL.

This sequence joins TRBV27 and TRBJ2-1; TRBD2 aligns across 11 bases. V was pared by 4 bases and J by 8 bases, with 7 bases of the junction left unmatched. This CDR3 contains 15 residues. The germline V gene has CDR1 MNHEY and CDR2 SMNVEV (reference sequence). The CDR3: CASSYSGRAVHEQFF. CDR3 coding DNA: TGTGCCAGCAGTTATAGCGGGAGGGCCGTGCATGAGCAGTTCTTC.

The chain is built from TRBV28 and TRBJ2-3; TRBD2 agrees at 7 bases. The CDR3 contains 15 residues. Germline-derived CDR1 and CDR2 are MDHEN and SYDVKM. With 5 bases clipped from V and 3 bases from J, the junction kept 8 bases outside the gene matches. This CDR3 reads CASSKPGLSTDTQYF. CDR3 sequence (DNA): TGTGCCAGCAGTAAGCCGGGACTATCAACAGATACGCAGTATTTT. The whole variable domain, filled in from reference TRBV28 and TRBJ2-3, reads DVKVTQSSRYLVKRTGEKVFLECVQDMDHENMFWYRQDPGLGLRLIYFSYDVKMKEKGDIPEGYSVSREKKERFSLILESASTNQTSMYLCASSKPGLSTDTQYFGPGTRLTVL.

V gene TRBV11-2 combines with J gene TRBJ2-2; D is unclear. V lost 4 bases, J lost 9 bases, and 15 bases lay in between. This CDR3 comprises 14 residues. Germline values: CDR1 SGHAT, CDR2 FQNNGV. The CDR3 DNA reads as TGTGCCAGCAGCTATGCCGGAGCCCTCCGGGAGCTGTTTTTT. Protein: CASSYAGALRELFF.

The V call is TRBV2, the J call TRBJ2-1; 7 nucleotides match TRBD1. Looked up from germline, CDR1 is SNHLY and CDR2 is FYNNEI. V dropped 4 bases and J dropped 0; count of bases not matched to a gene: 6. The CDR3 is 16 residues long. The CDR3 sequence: CASSVDRTSSYNEQFF. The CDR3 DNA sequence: TGTGCCAGCAGTGTGGACAGGACAAGCTCCTACAATGAGCAGTTCTTC.

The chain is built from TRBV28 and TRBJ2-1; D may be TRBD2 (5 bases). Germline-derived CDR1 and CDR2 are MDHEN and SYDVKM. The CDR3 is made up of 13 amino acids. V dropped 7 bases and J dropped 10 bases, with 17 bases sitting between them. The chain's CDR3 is CASNWRSGMEQFF. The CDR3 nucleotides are TGTGCCAGCAACTGGCGCTCGGGGATGGAGCAGTTCTTC. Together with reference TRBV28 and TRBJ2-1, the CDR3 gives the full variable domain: DVKVTQSSRYLVKRTGEKVFLECVQDMDHENMFWYRQDPGLGLRLIYFSYDVKMKEKGDIPEGYSVSREKKERFSLILESASTNQTSMYLCASNWRSGMEQFFGPGTRLTVL.

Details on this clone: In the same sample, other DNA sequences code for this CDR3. CDR3 in amino acids: CASSPGLAGREQFF. CDR3 nucleotide sequence: TGTGCCAGCTCACCGGGACTAGCGGGACGTGAGCAGTTCTTC. The chain is built from TRBV18 and TRBJ2-1, with 13 positions matching TRBD2. Germline CDR1 is KGHSH and CDR2 is LQKENI. The CDR3 spans 14 residues. Trimming at V came to 3 bases and at J to 9 bases, leaving 2 bases not matched to a gene.

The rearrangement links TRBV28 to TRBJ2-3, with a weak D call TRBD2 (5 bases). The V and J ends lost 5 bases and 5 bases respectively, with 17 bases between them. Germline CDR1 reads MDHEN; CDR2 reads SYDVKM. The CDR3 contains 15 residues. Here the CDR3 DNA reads TGTGCCAGCAGTCCCAGCGGCCACGTGATAGATACGCAGTATTTT. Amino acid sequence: CASSPSGHVIDTQYF.

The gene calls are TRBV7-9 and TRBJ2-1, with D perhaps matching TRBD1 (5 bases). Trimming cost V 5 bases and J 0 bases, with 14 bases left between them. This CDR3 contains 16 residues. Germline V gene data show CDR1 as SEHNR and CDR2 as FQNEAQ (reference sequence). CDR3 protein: CASSLRGTGSYNEQFF. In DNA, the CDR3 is TGTGCCAGCAGCCTAAGGGGTACCGGCTCCTACAATGAGCAGTTCTTC.

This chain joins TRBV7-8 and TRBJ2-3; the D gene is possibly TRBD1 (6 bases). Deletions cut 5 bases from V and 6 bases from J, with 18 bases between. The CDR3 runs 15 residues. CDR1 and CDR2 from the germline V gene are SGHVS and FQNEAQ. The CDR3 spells CASSVRDTAQDTQYF. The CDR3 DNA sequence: TGTGCCAGCAGCGTCCGGGACACCGCACAGGATACGCAGTATTTT.

This CDR3 reads CASSLTVLGGRTGELFF. In DNA, the CDR3 is TGTGCCAGCAGCTTAACGGTTCTGGGCGGGAGGACCGGGGAGCTGTTTTTT. The gene calls are TRBV11-3 and TRBJ2-2; TRBD2 aligns across 8 bases. The CDR3 runs 17 residues. The V segment lost 2 bases and the J segment 5 bases; nucleotides outside the gene matches: 10. CDR1 is SGHNT and CDR2 is YENEEA in the germline V gene.

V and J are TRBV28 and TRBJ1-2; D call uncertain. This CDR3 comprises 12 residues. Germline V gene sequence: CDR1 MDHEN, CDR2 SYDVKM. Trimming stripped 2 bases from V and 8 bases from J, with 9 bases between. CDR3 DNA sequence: TGTGCCAGCAGTTTAGGGGTTGGCGGCTACACCTTC. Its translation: CASSLGVGGYTF.

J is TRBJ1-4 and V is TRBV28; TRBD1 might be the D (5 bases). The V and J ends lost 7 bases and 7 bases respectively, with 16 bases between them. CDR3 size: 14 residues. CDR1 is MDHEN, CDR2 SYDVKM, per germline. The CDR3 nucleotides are TGTGCCAGCAATTGGTGGGGGTTAGGTGAAAAACTGTTTTTT. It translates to CASNWWGLGEKLFF.

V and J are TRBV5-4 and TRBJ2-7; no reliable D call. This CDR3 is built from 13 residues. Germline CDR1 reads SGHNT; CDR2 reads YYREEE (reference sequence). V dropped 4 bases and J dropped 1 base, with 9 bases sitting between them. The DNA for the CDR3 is TGTGCCAGCAGCAAGGAAGCTTCCTACGAGCAGTACTTC. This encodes CASSKEASYEQYF.